In its sample, the clone carrying this T cell receptor beta chain was seen a few times. Its specificity is not known. This record comes from a study of T cell repertoires in cytomegalovirus infection. The overall study: Public TCR beta signatures marked donors with CMV infection and the matching HLA.

General study findings and limits: Cumulative public TCR beta family frequency identified CMV carriers with the relevant HLA. Ex vivo responses were dominated by HLA-C-restricted CMV-specific TCR beta clonotypes.

TCRdb redid the calling of the reads with MiXCR, one entry per CDR3 protein. The data show around 330,000 distinct CDR3 sequences, roughly 16% seen once. With 4 bases removed from V and 4 bases from J, the gap between germline ends came to 19 bases. The CDR3 is 16 amino acids. Germline V CDR1 and CDR2: SGHTA, FQGNSA. This TCR came from a human donor in good health (CMV status not recorded). Some clones in this sample may be carry-over from other donors' samples. This sequence joins TRBV7-2 and TRBJ1-2; maybe TRBD1 (6 bases). The sequencing input was PBMCs. The CDR3 DNA reads TGTGCCAGCAGCTCGAGAGGACAGTCAAGAGTCTATGGCTACACCTTC. This encodes CASSSRGQSRVYGYTF. Based on the CDR3 plus reference TRBV7-2 and TRBJ1-2, the full variable domain is GAGVSQSPSNKVTEKGKDVELRCDPISGHTALYWYRQSLGQGLEFLIYFQGNSAPDKSGLPSDRFSAERTGGSVSTLTIQRTQQEDSAVYLCASSSRGQSRVYGYTFGSGTRLTVV.